This TCR beta chain derives from a study of T-cell memory formation after mild COVID-19. TCRdb used MiXCR to reprocess the 5' RACE reads, holding one entry per CDR3 protein. The table records tens of thousands of distinct CDR3 sequences, roughly 7% of them present only once. This CDR3 has 13 amino acids. V dropped 4 bases and J dropped 6; count of bases not matched to a gene: 3. Per the germline V gene, CDR1 is MNHEY and CDR2 is SVGEGT. Study-wide points: Clones contracting over day 15 to 85 were CD4/CD8 balanced, with later expanders leaning CD4+. Mostly located in CM and EM were contracting CD4+ clones, with contracting CD8+ clones located in EMRA.

Notes on this clonotype: Its antigen is unknown.

The chain is built from TRBV6-2 or TRBV6-3 and TRBJ1-2, with 9 bases identical to TRBD1. The TCR comes from a young man who had mild COVID-19 (a few samples of this study predate the infection). Cell type and time point are not known. Sequencing input: PBMCs or a T cell subset sorted from them (not recorded which). The CDR3 DNA sequence: TGTGCCAGCAGTTCAACAGGGGGCCATGGCTACACCTTC. It is translated as CASSSTGGHGYTF.